The 32 T cell receptor beta chains given below trace back to one sample, sequenced in a study of blood T cells in healthy people across ages. Through a sample-barcoded 5' primer and a J-beta primer mix, a second PCR was run for roughly 7 to 12 cycles. TCRdb independently ran MiXCR on the 5' RACE reads; one entry per CDR3 protein. The table shows a few hundred thousand distinct CDR3 sequences, with roughly a quarter occurring only once. Source material: blood. All receptors derive from a woman between 70 and 85 years old in good health.

In its sample, this clonotype was seen a few times. V is TRBV5-1 and J is TRBJ1-4; 7 positions match TRBD1. There are 15 residues in the CDR3. The trim removed 4 bases at V and 7 bases at J, leaving 10 bases unmatched. Germline V gene data show CDR1 as SGHRS and CDR2 as YFSETQ. The CDR3 DNA follows: TGCGCCAGCAGCCTGCTCCAGGGGGGCGGTGAAAAACTGTTTTTT. Protein product: CASSLLQGGGEKLFF.

The rearrangement links TRBV4-2 to TRBJ2-5; 15 bases map to TRBD2. The CDR3 has 18 residues. V lost 4 bases to trimming and J lost 2 bases; unmatched junction nucleotides: 8. Per germline, CDR1 LGHNA and CDR2 YNFKEQ. CDR3 nucleotides: TGTGCCAGCAGCCCGGCGGGGACTAGCGGGAGGTTGCAAGAGACCCAGTACTTC. Its translation: CASSPAGTSGRLQETQYF.

This clonotype turned up a few times. The chain has TRBV6-5 and TRBJ1-6, with TRBD1 as a possible D gene (5 bases). Trimming stripped 0 bases from V and 13 bases from J, with 16 bases between. Germline CDR1 reads MNHEY; CDR2 reads SVGAGI. The CDR3 totals 15 residues. In DNA form, the CDR3 reads TGTGCCAGCAGTTACTCGATTTTGGGGGGAGGGCCCCTCCACTTT. It translates to CASSYSILGGGPLHF.

This clonotype has only a few counts. The chain has TRBV6-6 and TRBJ1-6; a weak D match, TRBD1 (6 bases). There are 14 residues in the CDR3. The V end lost 6 bases, the J end lost 8 bases, and 14 bases lay between the germline ends. Germline values: CDR1 MNHNY, CDR2 SVGAGI (reference sequence). Here the CDR3 DNA reads TGTGCCAGCAGGCGCGGGACATGGGATTCACCCCTCCACTTT. Translating it yields CASRRGTWDSPLHF.

This clonotype was detected only a few times. The rearrangement uses TRBV5-5 and TRBJ1-6; D is unresolved. The CDR3 is 17 residues long. Germline assignment: CDR1 SGHKS and CDR2 YYEKEE (reference sequence). V dropped 2 bases and J dropped 0 bases, with 12 bases sitting between them. The CDR3 spells CASSFQQLSSYNSPLHF. The CDR3 nucleotides are TGTGCCAGCAGCTTCCAGCAATTGAGCTCCTATAATTCACCCCTCCACTTT.

Worth noting for this clonotype: This may arise from a read error, as a much more abundant clone is one base away. This chain uses TRBV7-2 with TRBJ2-5; possibly TRBD1 for D (5 bases). Germline V lookup: CDR1 SGHTA, CDR2 FQGNSA. This CDR3 has 11 amino acids. The CDR3 region has the DNA TGTGTCAGCAGCTTGGGGCCAGTACCTTACTTC. Amino acid sequence: CVSSLGPVPYF.

This clonotype was counted between two and nine times. J is TRBJ2-5 and V is TRBV10-3; the D is unclear. Matching the DNA end better, TRBJ2-1 makes the J call doubtful. The germline V gene encodes CDR1 ENHRY and CDR2 SYGVKD. The CDR3 totals 11 residues. CDR3 region: CAISESAGQFF. The CDR3 DNA reads TGTGCCATCAGTGAATCGGCAGGGCAGTTCTTC.

V is TRBV10-3 and J is TRBJ2-7, with 9 bases matching TRBD1. Germline V gene lookup returns CDR1 ENHRY and CDR2 SYGVKD. This CDR3 is built from 15 residues. The J segment lost 4 bases and the V segment lost 7 bases, leaving 11 bases of the junction unmatched. The CDR3 DNA reads as TGTGCCATCAACCCCGGGACAGGGAAGACTTACGAGCAGTACTTC. Translating it yields CAINPGTGKTYEQYF.

The table lists this clonotype with a few counts. The V call is TRBV9, the J call TRBJ2-5; D remains ambiguous. The germline V and J ends were trimmed by 0 bases and 7 bases, with 7 bases remaining between them. Per germline, CDR1 SGDLS and CDR2 YYNGEE. The CDR3 consists of 12 residues. The CDR3 DNA sequence: TGTGCCAGCAGCGTAGAAGGTGGGACCCAGTACTTC. Protein: CASSVEGGTQYF.

Only a few counts were recorded for this clonotype. CDR3 coding DNA: TGCGCCAGCAGCTCCTATACAGGAAATTCACCCCTCCACTTT. Translated: CASSSYTGNSPLHF. The chain couples TRBV5-1 to TRBJ1-6; D is perhaps TRBD1 (5 bases). Germline CDR1 SGHRS, CDR2 YFSETQ. The CDR3 is 14 amino acids. V was pared by 3 bases and J by 7 bases, with 11 bases between. The full variable domain, with the rest looked up from reference TRBV5-1 and TRBJ1-6, is KAGVTQTPRYLIKTRGQQVTLSCSPISGHRSVSWYQQTPGQGLQFLFEYFSETQRNKGNFPGRFSGRQFSNSRSEMNVSTLELGDSALYLCASSSYTGNSPLHFGNGTRLTVT.

This clonotype appeared a few times. V is TRBV28 and J is TRBJ1-4, with D uncertain. CDR3 length: 13 amino acids. The V gene lost 6 bases and the J gene lost 8 bases, with 13 bases spanning the gap. Germline CDR1 is MDHEN and CDR2 is SYDVKM. In DNA form, the CDR3 reads TGTGCCAGCAGCCCGGACCCAAGGGAAAAACTGTTTTTT. Translation: CASSPDPREKLFF.

The genes are TRBV5-1 and TRBJ2-5; 12 positions agree with TRBD2. The end of the DNA fits TRBJ2-7 better, so the J call may be wrong. CDR3 length equals 18 residues. Germline CDR1 reads SGHRS; CDR2 reads YFSETQ. The CDR3 loop reads CASSPAKTSGRGVYEQYF. The CDR3, as DNA: TGCGCCAGCTCCCCTGCTAAGACTAGCGGGAGAGGGGTCTACGAGCAGTACTTC.

V gene TRBV25-1 combines with J gene TRBJ2-5; 8 nucleotides align to TRBD1. The J call may be mistaken, given a closer DNA end match to TRBJ2-1. The CDR3 sequence is 15 residues long. Per the germline V gene, CDR1 is MGHDK and CDR2 is SYGVNS. The CDR3 DNA reads TGTGCCAGCAGTGAATCAGGGGGCAAATTGAATGAGCAGTTCTTC. Protein: CASSESGGKLNEQFF.

V and J are TRBV20-1 and TRBJ2-5; 8 nucleotides line up with TRBD2. The J call may be faulty, since TRBJ2-7 better matches the DNA end. Per germline, CDR1 DFQATT and CDR2 SNEGSKA (reference sequence). The CDR3 runs to 14 residues. In nucleotides, the CDR3 is TGCAGTGCTAGCGGCGCGGGAGGTCACTCCGAGCAGTACTTC. This encodes CSASGAGGHSEQYF.

This sequence joins TRBV9 and TRBJ2-1, with TRBD2 matching over 10 bases. This CDR3 region has 16 residues. Germline assignment: CDR1 SGDLS and CDR2 YYNGEE. V gave up 0 bases and J gave up 6 bases; unmatched junction bases: 6. CDR3 amino acids: CASSVVTSGRANEQFF. CDR3 coding DNA: TGTGCCAGCAGCGTAGTTACCAGCGGGAGGGCCAATGAGCAGTTCTTC. Looking up the rest from reference TRBV9 and TRBJ2-1 gives the full variable domain: DSGVTQTPKHLITATGQRVTLRCSPRSGDLSVYWYQQSLDQGLQFLIQYYNGEERAKGNILERFSAQQFPDLHSELNLSSLELGDSALYFCASSVVTSGRANEQFFGPGTRLTVL.

The chain carries TRBV7-2 and TRBJ2-7; the D gene is possibly TRBD2 (6 bases). Germline assignment: CDR1 SGHTA and CDR2 FQGNSA. Between the trimmed V and J ends, which lost 0 bases and 4 bases, there was a span of 13 bases. This CDR3 contains 15 residues. The CDR3 sequence: CASSLAHGSGYEQYF. The CDR3 DNA is TGTGCCAGCAGCTTAGCCCACGGGAGCGGGTACGAGCAGTACTTC.

The V call is TRBV7-9, the J call TRBJ1-2; possible D gene TRBD1, 5 bases. The CDR3 is 14 residues long. V lost 8 bases to trimming and J lost 6 bases, with 19 bases between them. Per the germline V gene, CDR1 is SEHNR and CDR2 is FQNEAQ (reference sequence). The CDR3 sequence: CASSRGGSIDGYTF. CDR3 bases: TGTGCCAGCTCCCGCGGGGGAAGTATCGATGGCTACACCTTC.

This clonotype was found once. This sequence joins TRBV6-2 or TRBV6-3 and TRBJ2-5; D ambiguous. The end of the DNA is better explained by TRBJ2-7, so the J call may be wrong. Germline CDR1 reads MNHEY; CDR2 reads SVGEGT. CDR3 size: 16 residues. This CDR3 reads CASSYSFTELEYEQYF. The CDR3 DNA is TGTGCCAGCAGTTACTCATTCACAGAGCTGGAGTACGAGCAGTACTTC.

The rearrangement joins TRBV10-3 to TRBJ2-3; 13 bases fit TRBD2. With V trimmed by 4 bases and J by 8 bases, 6 bases remained unmatched. This CDR3 is 15 amino acids long. The germline V gene has CDR1 ENHRY and CDR2 SYGVKD. Here the CDR3 reads CAISGTSGGRGTQYF. DNA for the CDR3: TGTGCCATCAGTGGGACTAGCGGGGGACGAGGTACGCAGTATTTT.

This clonotype was observed a few times. The chain couples TRBV20-1 to TRBJ1-5; D not resolved. V gave up 0 bases and J gave up 2 bases, with 14 bases separating them. This CDR3 region has 16 residues. In germline, CDR1 is DFQATT, CDR2 SNEGSKA (reference sequence). The CDR3 sequence is CSARDGLNRRNQPQHF. CDR3 sequence (DNA): TGCAGTGCTAGAGATGGGCTGAACAGACGCAATCAGCCCCAGCATTTT.

The CDR3 bases are TGCAGTGCTAGTTCGGTTGGGGGCGAAAAACTGTTTTTT. It yields the protein CSASSVGGEKLFF. The gene calls are TRBV20-1 and TRBJ1-4; maybe TRBD1 (6 bases). Germline values: CDR1 DFQATT, CDR2 SNEGSKA (reference sequence). The CDR3 is 13 residues long. The V end was cut by 3 bases, the J end by 8 bases, with 13 bases between.

This chain links TRBV6-5 with TRBJ2-5; D possibly corresponds to TRBD1 (6 bases). The CDR3 extends over 12 amino acids. Trimming removed 5 bases from V and 7 bases from J, with 11 bases in between. The V gene's germline CDR1 is MNHEY and CDR2 SVGAGI. CDR3 coding DNA: TGTGCCAGCAGTGACAGGCGGTTGACCCAGTACTTC. Its protein is CASSDRRLTQYF.

This clonotype has only a few counts. The CDR3 protein is CASRETDPGANVLTF. The CDR3 bases are TGTGCCAGCAGAGAGACAGACCCTGGGGCCAACGTCCTGACTTTC. The chain has TRBV9 and TRBJ2-6; D is possibly TRBD1 (5 bases). The V and J ends lost 5 bases and 2 bases respectively, with 11 bases between them. The CDR3 totals 15 residues. Germline V gene data show CDR1 as SGDLS and CDR2 as YYNGEE.

CDR3 DNA: TGCGCCAGCAGCCCCCTAGCGGGAGGGCAGACAGATACGCAGTATTTT. It encodes CASSPLAGGQTDTQYF. The chain couples TRBV5-1 to TRBJ2-3; 12 bases align to TRBD2. Germline-derived CDR1 and CDR2 are SGHRS and YFSETQ. The CDR3 sequence is 16 residues long. With V trimmed by 4 bases and J by 3 bases, 6 bases remained unmatched.

This clonotype was counted at least ten times. This chain uses TRBV9 with TRBJ2-2, with 11 nucleotides matching TRBD2. The CDR3 totals 15 residues. Germline V CDR1 and CDR2: SGDLS, YYNGEE. Unmatched junction bases numbered 3, after V lost 0 bases and J lost 8 bases. CDR3 sequence reads: CASSVESSGRGELFF. In DNA, the CDR3 is TGTGCCAGCAGCGTAGAGTCTAGCGGGAGGGGGGAGCTGTTTTTT.

The genes are TRBV19 and TRBJ2-5; a weak D match, TRBD1 (5 bases). Trimming left V 6 bases short and J 3 bases short, with 11 bases between. Germline-derived CDR1 and CDR2 are LNHDA and SQIVND (reference sequence). This CDR3 has 13 residues. CDR3 region: CASSDSIEETQYF. The CDR3 nucleotides are TGTGCCAGTAGCGACAGTATCGAAGAGACCCAGTACTTC.

The CDR3 sequence: CSAPRGGRTGELFF. The DNA of the CDR3 is TGCAGTGCTCCGAGGGGAGGGAGGACCGGGGAGCTGTTTTTT. The rearrangement uses TRBV20-1 and TRBJ2-2; 7 bases agree with TRBD2. Germline lookup yields CDR1 DFQATT and CDR2 SNEGSKA (reference sequence). The junction had 8 bases not matched to a gene; V was cut back by 5 bases and J by 5 bases. The CDR3 covers 14 residues.

This chain joins TRBV27 and TRBJ1-2; D call uncertain. V was pared by 6 bases and J by 4 bases, with 15 bases between. The CDR3 consists of 14 residues. CDR1 is MNHEY and CDR2 is SMNVEV in the germline V gene (reference sequence). CDR3 in amino acids: CASRPAAGPYGYTF. Here the CDR3 DNA reads TGTGCCAGCAGGCCTGCGGCAGGCCCCTATGGCTACACCTTC.

CDR3 sequence: CASSLDSGELFF. CDR3 bases: TGTGCCAGCAGTTTAGACAGCGGGGAGCTGTTTTTT. The gene calls are TRBV12-3 or TRBV12-4 and TRBJ2-2, with no clear D. Deletions cut 1 base from V and 7 bases from J, with 4 bases between. CDR3 length: 12 residues.

This clonotype was detected ten times or more. This chain joins TRBV7-3 and TRBJ2-6; TRBD2 is a possible D gene (6 bases). Germline CDR1 reads SGHTA; CDR2 reads FQGTGA. CDR3 length equals 16 residues. The ends were cut back, 1 base at V and 4 bases at J, with 11 bases in the middle. The CDR3 sequence: CASSLMAGLGANVLTF. The DNA for the CDR3 is TGTGCCAGCAGCTTAATGGCGGGGTTGGGGGCCAACGTCCTGACTTTC.

The sample holds a few counts of this clonotype. The rearrangement joins TRBV6-5 to TRBJ2-5, with D maybe TRBD1 (6 bases). Trimming stripped 2 bases from V and 5 bases from J, with 6 bases between. This CDR3 is 12 amino acids long. CDR1 and CDR2 from the germline V gene are MNHEY and SVGAGI. The CDR3, as DNA: TGTGCCAGCAGTTACGGGGGCGAGACCCAGTACTTC. Protein sequence: CASSYGGETQYF.

This clonotype was observed a handful of times. The chain is built from TRBV5-1 and TRBJ1-2, with TRBD1 matching 8 bases. The CDR3 is made up of 14 amino acids. Looked up from germline, CDR1 is SGHRS and CDR2 is YFSETQ. The J segment lost 8 bases and the V segment lost 2 bases, leaving 8 bases of the junction unmatched. The CDR3 nucleotides read TGCGCCAGCAGCTTAGCAGGGACAGGCGGGGGCTACACCTTC. Translation: CASSLAGTGGGYTF.